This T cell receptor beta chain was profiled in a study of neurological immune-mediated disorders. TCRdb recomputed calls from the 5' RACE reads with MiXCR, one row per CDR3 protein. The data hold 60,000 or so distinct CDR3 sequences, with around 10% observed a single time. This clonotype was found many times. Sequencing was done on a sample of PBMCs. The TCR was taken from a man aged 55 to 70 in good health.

CDR3 sequence: CSAPRDRRNYGYTF. The DNA of the CDR3 is TGCAGTGCTCCCCGGGACAGACGGAACTATGGCTACACCTTC. The chain has TRBV20-1 and TRBJ1-2; 7 positions match TRBD1. The germline V gene has CDR1 DFQATT and CDR2 SNEGSKA (reference sequence). V shed 5 bases and J 2 bases; nucleotides not matched to a gene: 8. This CDR3 spans 14 amino acids.